The sequence of this TCR beta chain was determined in a study of identical twins. General study findings and limits: Abundant beta clonotypes from cord blood had fewer insertions, unlike memory repertoires, which showed none.

TCRdb reprocessed the 5' RACE reads via MiXCR and lists one record per CDR3 protein. The sample carries about 470,000 distinct CDR3 sequences, roughly 24% recorded once. Comments on this clonotype: Its antigen remains unidentified.

The CDR3 consists of 17 residues. Germline CDR1 and CDR2: DFQATT and SNEGSKA (reference sequence). Germline trimming cut 5 bases from V and 0 bases from J; bases unmatched to any gene: 9. The sample was also reused in another study, on T cells expressing NK-cell markers. From that report: Researchers got TCR beta repertoires out of sorted CD3+CD56+NKG2C+, CD3+CD56+NKG2C- and CD3+CD56-NKG2C+ T cells. Sequenced donors, eight in total, included seven who were HCMV-seropositive and one who was seronegative. The authors restricted sorting to alpha-beta TCR T cells with an anti-gamma-delta TCR antibody in several experiments.

This TCR was sampled from a woman aged 18-29 years in good health. This chain links TRBV20-1 with TRBJ2-6; 8 positions match TRBD2. The sequencing input was CD4+ T cells sorted from blood. The CDR3 loop is CSAGTGGLHSGANVLTF. Here the CDR3 DNA reads TGCAGTGCTGGCACGGGGGGGCTTCACTCTGGGGCCAACGTCCTGACTTTC.